These 6 T cell receptor beta chains came from one sample sequenced in a study of cytomegalovirus exposure and HLA in healthy donors. The data were produced by immunoSEQ multiplex PCR, yet TCRdb's version contains in-frame clones alone and is incomplete. The sample includes roughly 300,000 clones, roughly 89% of them seen just once. Sequencing was done on a sample of PBMCs. The receptors come from a young woman in good health and CMV-seronegative.

The CDR3 region is CASSPTPFPGQGRNTIYF. Written as DNA, the CDR3 is TGCGCCAGCAGCCCTACTCCGTTTCCGGGACAGGGCAGAAACACCATATATTTT. The V call is TRBV4-1, the J call TRBJ1-3, with 9 bases lining up with TRBD1. Germline V lookup: CDR1 MGHRA, CDR2 YSYEKL. This CDR3 is built from 18 residues. V lost 4 bases and J lost 5; bases outside the gene matches: 15.

This clone occurred once. J is TRBJ2-5 and V is TRBV18; TRBD2 agrees at 11 bases. CDR3 length: 17 amino acids. Germline V gene sequence: CDR1 KGHSH, CDR2 LQKENI. J was trimmed by 4 bases and V by 0 bases; bases with no gene match: 7. The CDR3, as DNA: TGTGCCAGCTCACCACCCGTAGCGGGAGGGCCGTCAGAGACCCAGTACTTC. Translation: CASSPPVAGGPSETQYF.

This chain connects TRBV5-1 to TRBJ1-4, with D possibly TRBD1 on 5 matching bases. V lost 3 bases and J lost 14, with 14 bases in between. This CDR3 contains 12 residues. CDR1 SGHRS and CDR2 YFSETQ come from the germline V gene. CDR3 sequence: CASSSDQGSLFF. CDR3 nucleotides: TGCGCCAGCAGCTCGGACCAGGGATCGCTGTTTTTT.

The chain uses TRBV6-1 and TRBJ2-2; D is perhaps TRBD2 (5 bases). From germline, CDR1 is MNHNS and CDR2 SASEGT. Trimming shortened V by 11 bases and J by 0 bases, and 13 bases separated the two germline ends. This CDR3 contains 14 residues. CDR3 nucleotide sequence: TGTGCCCACCGGGCGGGCGCGAACACCGGGGAGCTGTTTTTT. Translated: CAHRAGANTGELFF.

This clone appeared a single time. V is TRBV5-6 and J is TRBJ2-6, with no clear D. Germline CDR1 is SGHDT and CDR2 is YYEEEE. This CDR3 region has 16 residues. V lost 1 base and J lost 0, with 8 bases in between. This CDR3 reads CASSLNSFSGANVLTF. The CDR3 DNA is TGTGCCAGCAGCTTGAACAGCTTCTCTGGGGCCAACGTCCTGACTTTC. Drawing the rest from reference TRBV5-6 and TRBJ2-6, the complete variable domain is DAGVTQSPTHLIKTRGQQVTLRCSPKSGHDTVSWYQQALGQGPQFIFQYYEEEERQRGNFPDRFSGHQFPNYSSELNVNALLLGDSALYLCASSLNSFSGANVLTFGAGSRLTVL.

A few counts support this clone. The chain recombines TRBV11-2 with TRBJ2-7, with D possibly being TRBD2 (6 bases). Trimming removed 8 bases at V and 6 bases at J, with 14 bases between. CDR3 length: 12 residues. In germline, CDR1 is SGHAT, CDR2 FQNNGV. The CDR3 DNA reads as TGTGCCAGCGCTGGGGAGGTTCGCGAGCAGTACTTC. This gives the protein CASAGEVREQYF.